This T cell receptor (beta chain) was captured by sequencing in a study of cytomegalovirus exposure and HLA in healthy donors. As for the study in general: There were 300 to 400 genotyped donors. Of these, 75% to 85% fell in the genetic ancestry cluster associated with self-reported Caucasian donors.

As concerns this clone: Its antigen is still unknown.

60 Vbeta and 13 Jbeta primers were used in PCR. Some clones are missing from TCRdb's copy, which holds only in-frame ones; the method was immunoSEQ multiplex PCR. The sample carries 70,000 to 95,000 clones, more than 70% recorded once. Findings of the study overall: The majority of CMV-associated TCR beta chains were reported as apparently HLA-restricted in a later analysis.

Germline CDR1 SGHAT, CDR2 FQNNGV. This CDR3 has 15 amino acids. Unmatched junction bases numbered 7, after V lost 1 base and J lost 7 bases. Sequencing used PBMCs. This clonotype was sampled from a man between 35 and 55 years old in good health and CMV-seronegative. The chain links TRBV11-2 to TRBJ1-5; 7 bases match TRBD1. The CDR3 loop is CASSLGDRANQPQHF. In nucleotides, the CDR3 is TGTGCCAGCAGCTTAGGTGACAGGGCAAACCAGCCCCAGCATTTT.